A selection of T cell receptor beta chains follows, all from one sample in a study of cytomegalovirus exposure and HLA in healthy donors. Method: immunoSEQ multiplex PCR; TCRdb's copy keeps in-frame clones and lacks some. The sample has about 73,000 clones; 60% to 85% are singletons. Sample: PBMCs. Receptors originate from a man in his sixties or seventies in good health and CMV-seronegative. Both conserved end residues are part of each CDR3. Fields, in order: V gene, clone size, D gene, J gene, CDR3 protein, CDR3 DNA. D genes are given only for firm matches. Part of the rows lack a size; the others show once, few, many or a class for expanded clones.

TRBV7-8	NA	TRBD2	TRBJ2-5	CASSLATAGGFNQETQYF	TGTGCCAGCAGCTTAGCGACGGCGGGGGGGTTCAACCAAGAGACCCAGTACTTC
TRBV4-2	NA	NA	TRBJ1-1	CASSQDLAGEAFF	TGTGCCAGCAGCCAAGATTTGGCAGGCGAAGCTTTCTTT
TRBV6-5	NA	TRBD1	TRBJ1-1	CASSEYTGDRAAFF	TGTGCCAGCAGTGAATACACAGGGGACCGGGCGGCTTTCTTT
TRBV2	NA	NA	TRBJ2-1	CASSELYGEQFF	TGTGCCAGCAGTGAATTATACGGTGAGCAGTTCTTC
TRBV2	NA	TRBD1	TRBJ2-4	CASSRTRDSLHF	TGTGCCAGCAGCAGAACCCGGGACAGCCTCCACTTC
TRBV30	NA	TRBD2	TRBJ2-1	CAWSGGLADEQFF	TGTGCCTGGAGTGGGGGACTAGCGGATGAGCAGTTCTTC
TRBV2	NA	TRBD1	TRBJ1-5	CASSAGTGLDQPQHF	TGTGCCAGCAGTGCGGGGACAGGGCTTGATCAGCCCCAGCATTTT
TRBV7-9	NA	NA	TRBJ1-4	CASSLGEIVGEKLFF	TGTGCCAGCAGCTTAGGAGAAATAGTTGGTGAAAAACTGTTTTTT
TRBV29-1	NA	NA	TRBJ1-2	CSVGAGEGYGYTF	TGCAGCGTTGGTGCAGGGGAGGGCTATGGCTACACCTTC
TRBV30	once	NA	TRBJ1-1	CAWSGGAGVNTEAFF	TGTGCCTGGAGTGGGGGGGCGGGGGTGAACACTGAAGCTTTCTTT
TRBV5-1	few	TRBD2	TRBJ2-7	CASSLGGLASEEQYF	TGCGCCAGCAGCTTGGGGGGACTAGCGTCGGAAGAGCAGTACTTC
TRBV11-2	NA	TRBD1	TRBJ2-1	CASSTRQGPTYNEQFF	TGTGCCAGCAGCACCCGACAGGGACCGACCTACAATGAGCAGTTCTTC
TRBV5-4	NA	NA	TRBJ2-7	CASSLGGGGMGEQYF	TGTGCCAGCAGCTTGGGAGGGGGCGGGATGGGCGAGCAGTACTTC
TRBV10-3	NA	TRBD1	TRBJ2-7	CAITDPDRVSYEQYF	TGTGCCATCACCGACCCAGACAGGGTCTCCTACGAGCAGTACTTC
TRBV11-2	few	NA	TRBJ1-5	CASSFSGNQPQHF	TGTGCCAGCAGCTTCTCGGGGAATCAGCCCCAGCATTTT
TRBV19	NA	TRBD1	TRBJ1-5	CASSTDRVDYQPQHF	TGTGCCAGTAGTACGGACAGGGTCGACTATCAGCCCCAGCATTTT
TRBV18	NA	TRBD1	TRBJ1-6	CASSQGTGSSNSPLHF	TGTGCCAGCTCCCAGGGGACAGGGTCTTCTAATTCACCCCTCCACTTT
TRBV9	NA	TRBD1	TRBJ2-5	CINRDRDRETQYF	TGTATTAACCGGGACAGAGATCGGGAGACCCAGTACTTC
TRBV11-2	NA	NA	TRBJ1-3	CASSLVGTGTWGNTIYF	TGTGCCAGCAGCTTAGTGGGGACGGGGACTTGGGGAAACACCATATATTTT
TRBV7-9	once	NA	TRBJ1-2	CASSFGQRNGYTF	TGTGCCAGCAGCTTTGGACAGCGGAACGGCTACACCTTC
TRBV7-9	NA	TRBD1	TRBJ1-2	CASSLGQGANYGYTF	TGTGCCAGCAGCTTAGGACAGGGGGCGAACTATGGCTACACCTTC
TRBV30	few	TRBD1	TRBJ2-7	CAWSVQGNVYEQYF	TGTGCCTGGAGTGTACAGGGGAACGTCTACGAGCAGTACTTC
TRBV6-1	few	NA	TRBJ1-1	CASSDRGQNTEAFF	TGTGCCAGCAGTGATCGCGGACAGAACACTGAAGCTTTCTTT
TRBV19	NA	NA	TRBJ2-2	CASSMGQVNTGELFF	TGTGCCAGTAGTATGGGACAAGTGAACACCGGGGAGCTGTTTTTT
TRBV7-6	NA	NA	TRBJ2-7	CASSLGDREQYF	TGTGCCAGCAGCTTAGGAGACAGGGAGCAGTACTTC
TRBV19	NA	TRBD1	TRBJ2-2	CASSTGQGVYTGELFF	TGTGCCAGTAGTACGGGACAGGGGGTGTACACCGGGGAGCTGTTTTTT
TRBV27	few	TRBD1	TRBJ2-5	CASSLNAGGRETQYF	TGTGCCAGCAGTTTAAACGCAGGGGGCAGAGAGACCCAGTACTTC
TRBV27	NA	TRBD1	TRBJ1-2	CASSFYPPGTGGGYTF	TGTGCCAGCAGTTTCTATCCTCCCGGGACAGGGGGTGGCTACACCTTC
TRBV4-1	NA	NA	TRBJ2-1	CASSLDGPGGPVGDEQFF	TGCGCCAGCAGCCTTGATGGGCCGGGGGGCCCGGTAGGCGATGAGCAGTTCTTC
TRBV10-3	NA	TRBD1	TRBJ1-2	CAIRGGETGPGGYTF	TGTGCCATCAGAGGTGGGGAGACAGGGCCGGGCGGCTACACCTTC
TRBV28	few	NA	TRBJ2-1	CASSLLAPSASPFF	TGTGCCAGCAGTTTACTAGCGCCTTCGGCCAGTCCGTTCTTC
TRBV5-6	few	TRBD1	TRBJ2-5	CASSDGGDREEETQYF	TGTGCCAGCAGCGATGGGGGGGACAGGGAGGAAGAGACCCAGTACTTC